This T cell receptor (beta chain) was sequenced during a study of blood T cells in healthy people across ages. It was with a sample-barcoded 5' primer and a J-beta primer mix that a second PCR of roughly 6 to 12 cycles was run. TCRdb re-derived calls from the 5' RACE reads in MiXCR, one entry per CDR3 protein. The data show 650,000 to 700,000 distinct CDR3 sequences, over 40% seen once. Germline CDR1 and CDR2: SGHAT and FQNNGV. Trimming pared 5 bases from V and 2 bases from J, leaving 11 bases between. There are 14 residues in the CDR3. The rearrangement links TRBV11-2 to TRBJ2-3; a possible D gene is TRBD1 (5 bases). The clonotype originates from an elderly woman in good health. Material for sequencing was blood. CDR3 region: CASSRVDTTDTQYF. The DNA for the CDR3 is TGTGCCAGCAGCCGGGTGGACACCACAGATACGCAGTATTTT.